This T cell receptor (beta chain) was captured by sequencing in a study of blood T cell repertoires in COVID-19. V lost 5 bases and J lost 2, with 16 bases in between. Germline values: CDR1 MDHEN, CDR2 SYDVKM. The CDR3 is made up of 16 amino acids. Measured with immunoSEQ multiplex PCR; TCRdb has only the in-frame clones, and not every one. Among roughly 500,000 clones listed, approximately 90% were seen once. Participants were placed into cohorts based on the clinical history they reported. The receptor's source is a woman aged 60 to 75 who had recovered from COVID-19. The chain links TRBV28 to TRBJ1-5, with D tentatively TRBD1 (5 bases). The source material was PBMCs or T cells enriched from blood (not recorded which). The CDR3 DNA is TGTGCCAGCAGTGCGGGACCTATGTTGGGCAATCAGCCCCAGCATTTT. As protein: CASSAGPMLGNQPQHF.